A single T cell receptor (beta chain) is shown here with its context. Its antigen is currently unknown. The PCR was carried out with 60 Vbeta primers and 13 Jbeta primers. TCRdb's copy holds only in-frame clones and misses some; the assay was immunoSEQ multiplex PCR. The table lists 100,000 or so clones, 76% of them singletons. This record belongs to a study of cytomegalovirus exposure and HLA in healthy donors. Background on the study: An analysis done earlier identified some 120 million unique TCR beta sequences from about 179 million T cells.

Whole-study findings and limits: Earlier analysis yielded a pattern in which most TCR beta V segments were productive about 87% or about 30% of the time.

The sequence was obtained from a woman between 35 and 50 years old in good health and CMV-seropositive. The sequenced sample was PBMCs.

This CDR3 is CATAHGGGTEAFF. CDR3 nucleotide sequence: TGTGCCACCGCCCACGGAGGAGGCACTGAAGCTTTCTTT. V usage is TRBV19 and J usage is TRBJ1-1, with D unresolved. The CDR3 extends over 13 amino acids. Germline CDR1 reads LNHDA; CDR2 reads SQIVND (reference sequence). V lost 10 bases and J 4 bases, leaving 16 bases between the germline ends.